The following is a T cell receptor (beta chain) sequence with its context. This record belongs to a study of blood T cell repertoires in COVID-19. Trimming removed 5 bases at V and 2 bases at J, with 9 bases between. CDR1 is SGHTA, CDR2 FQGNSA, per germline. The length of the CDR3 is 13 residues. Followed longitudinally, the Seattle patients had been enrolled during active infection. Original handling: Nucleated cell number was recorded as an estimate derived from reference gene primer amplification. Generated by immunoSEQ multiplex PCR, the TCRdb table keeps only in-frame clones and is missing some. V, J and clone size reflect that table, while D and trimming were determined from the DNA. The sample lists about 240,000 clones, roughly 81% occurring once.

This TCR came from an elderly woman with COVID-19, enrolled during active disease. The sample comprised peripheral blood. The V call is TRBV7-2, the J call TRBJ1-2, with D possibly being TRBD1 (6 bases). CDR3: CASSTTGNYGYTF. The CDR3 DNA follows: TGTGCCAGCAGCACTACAGGGAACTATGGCTACACCTTC.